The 20 T cell receptor beta chains presented below share a single source sample, sequenced in a study of patients and donors after allogeneic stem cell transplantation. Via MiXCR, TCRdb re-called the RT-PCR reads, giving one row per CDR3 protein. This table holds fewer than 200,000 distinct CDR3 sequences, around 30% found once. The sequencing sample was made of blood, either unsorted or a sorted T cell fraction (not recorded which). The receptors were sampled from a human donor who was either an allogeneic HSCT recipient or a stem cell or donor lymphocyte infusion donor (not recorded which). It is not recorded whose cells these are; they may come from a transplant donor.

This clonotype was counted ten times or more. The CDR3 loop reads CASSRRVLNQPQHF. DNA for the CDR3: TGTGCCAGCAGCCGGAGGGTTTTAAATCAGCCCCAGCATTTT. The chain couples TRBV27 to TRBJ1-5; D uncertain. From germline, CDR1 is MNHEY and CDR2 SMNVEV (reference sequence). Trimming cost V 6 bases and J 4 bases, with 13 bases left between them. This CDR3 has 14 residues.

This clonotype came up many times. V is TRBV10-3 and J is TRBJ1-1, with TRBD1 identical over 8 bases. The CDR3 is 15 amino acids. Germline assignment: CDR1 ENHRY and CDR2 SYGVKD. V dropped 3 bases and J dropped 1; count of bases not matched to a gene: 4. This CDR3 reads CAISDPGQENTEAFF. The CDR3 DNA reads as TGTGCCATCAGTGACCCGGGACAGGAGAACACTGAAGCTTTCTTT.

This clonotype came up many times. V and J are TRBV4-2 and TRBJ1-2; no clear D. Trimming removed 1 base from V and 0 bases from J, with 6 bases in between. CDR1 is LGHNA, CDR2 YNFKEQ, per germline. The CDR3 totals 14 residues. DNA of the CDR3: TGTGCCAGCAGCCAAGCGCGGACTAACTATGGCTACACCTTC. Translating it yields CASSQARTNYGYTF.

This clonotype was observed a few times. The gene calls are TRBV12-3 or TRBV12-4 and TRBJ1-4; no reliable D call. V lost 5 bases and J 10 bases, leaving 8 bases between the germline ends. The CDR3 loop spans 11 amino acids. The CDR3 region is CASSGVSKLFF. CDR3 coding DNA: TGTGCCAGCAGTGGGGTCTCAAAACTGTTTTTT.

Concerning this clonotype itself: Relative to the germline gene, one junction end is altered; a read error may explain this. The J gene is TRBJ2-2, the V gene TRBV12-3 or TRBV12-4; D is possibly TRBD1 or TRBD2 (5 bases each). The length of the CDR3 is 13 residues. The CDR3 sequence is CASSRGPNGEPFF. The DNA of the CDR3 is TGTGCCAGCAGCCGGGGACCGAACGGGGAGCCGTTTTTT.

The chain couples TRBV4-1 to TRBJ2-1, with TRBD1 matching over 10 bases. The germline V gene has CDR1 MGHRA and CDR2 YSYEKL. The CDR3 is 14 amino acids. V was clipped by 5 bases and J by 6 bases; unmatched bases: 4. CDR3 in amino acids: CASSVWDRGNEQFF. The CDR3 coding sequence is TGCGCCAGCAGCGTTTGGGACAGGGGCAATGAGCAGTTCTTC.

V usage is TRBV20-1 and J usage is TRBJ2-7; the D is unclear. The ends were cut back, 7 bases at V and 2 bases at J, with 15 bases in the middle. There are 13 residues in the CDR3. The V gene's germline CDR1 is DFQATT and CDR2 SNEGSKA (reference sequence). The CDR3 DNA sequence: TGCAGTGTCACCAGTCCTCCGACCTACGAGCAGTACTTC. Translation: CSVTSPPTYEQYF.

The chain links TRBV29-1 to TRBJ2-7, with 11 bases aligning to TRBD2. Germline V gene sequence: CDR1 SQVTM, CDR2 ANQGSEA. The J segment lost 3 bases and the V segment lost 6 bases, leaving 7 bases of the junction unmatched. The CDR3 has 14 amino acids. The CDR3 loop reads CSVPGTSGIYEQYF. The DNA for the CDR3 is TGCAGCGTACCCGGGACTAGCGGAATCTACGAGCAGTACTTC.

V gene TRBV5-1 combines with J gene TRBJ2-2; 11 bases map to TRBD2. V dropped 0 bases and J dropped 4; count of bases not matched to a gene: 5. CDR1 is SGHRS and CDR2 is YFSETQ in the germline V gene. CDR3 length equals 17 residues. This chain's CDR3 is CASSLELAGVPTGELFF. The CDR3, as DNA: TGCGCCAGCAGCTTGGAACTAGCGGGAGTTCCCACCGGGGAGCTGTTTTTT.

The chain links TRBV6-5 to TRBJ2-7; either TRBD1 or TRBD2 may fit D (6 bases each). The CDR3 sequence is 14 residues long. Germline V gene lookup returns CDR1 MNHEY and CDR2 SVGAGI. V was cut by 2 bases and J by 4 bases, with 12 bases left in between. CDR3 DNA: TGTGCCAGCAGTTACGACCGAGGGGGGTACGAGCAGTACTTC. Protein: CASSYDRGGYEQYF.

The V and J genes are TRBV7-2 and TRBJ2-1; 10 nucleotides agree with TRBD2. J lost 4 bases, V lost 1 base, and 4 bases had no gene match. The CDR3 extends over 16 amino acids. The germline gives CDR1 SGHTA, CDR2 FQGNSA. The DNA of the CDR3 is TGTGCCAGCAGCTTAGGTTGGACTAGCGGTTACAATGAGCAGTTCTTC. It yields the protein CASSLGWTSGYNEQFF.

This clonotype came up a few times. V and J are TRBV7-9 and TRBJ2-3; D is uncertain. This CDR3 comprises 12 residues. Trimming removed 5 bases at V and 4 bases at J, with 7 bases between. CDR1 is SEHNR and CDR2 is FQNEAQ in the germline V gene (reference sequence). The CDR3, as DNA: TGTGCCAGCAGCCTAGACTCAGATACGCAGTATTTT. Its translation: CASSLDSDTQYF.

The chain's CDR3 is CASSLAEGGREQFF. The CDR3 DNA sequence: TGCGCCAGCAGCTTGGCAGAGGGAGGCAGGGAGCAGTTCTTC. The gene calls are TRBV5-1 and TRBJ2-1; a weak D match, TRBD2 (6 bases). Between the trimmed V and J ends, which lost 0 bases and 10 bases, there was a span of 14 bases. The CDR3 is 14 residues long. Germline lookup yields CDR1 SGHRS and CDR2 YFSETQ.

The sample holds a few counts of this clonotype. The chain carries TRBV7-2 and TRBJ1-5; a weak D match, TRBD1 (6 bases). From germline, CDR1 is SGHTA and CDR2 FQGNSA. CDR3 size: 17 residues. V lost 1 base to trimming and J lost 5 bases, with 18 bases between them. DNA for the CDR3: TGTGCCAGCAGCTTAGGCCACGTAGGGGGGCGAGATCAGCCCCAGCATTTT. Protein: CASSLGHVGGRDQPQHF.

This clonotype was observed at least ten times. J is TRBJ1-5 and V is TRBV27, with a weak D call TRBD1 (5 bases). The germline V gene has CDR1 MNHEY and CDR2 SMNVEV (reference sequence). CDR3 length: 15 amino acids. V shed 3 bases and J shed 0 bases, with 9 bases lying between them. Here the CDR3 DNA reads TGTGCCAGCAGTTTGGGCCAGGGTAGCAATCAGCCCCAGCATTTT. This encodes CASSLGQGSNQPQHF.

The table lists this clonotype with a few counts. This chain links TRBV4-3 with TRBJ1-6; D perhaps matches TRBD1 (6 bases). Germline V gene data show CDR1 as LGHNA and CDR2 as YSLEER. Trimming removed 3 bases at V and 5 bases at J, with 17 bases between. The CDR3 totals 17 residues. DNA for the CDR3: TGCGCCAGCAGCCAGACCCCCTTTAGGGGGGATAATTCACCCCTCCACTTT. It is translated as CASSQTPFRGDNSPLHF.

The chain couples TRBV29-1 to TRBJ2-7; 7 positions match TRBD2. Trimming cost V 4 bases and J 3 bases; bases outside gene matches: 12. In germline, CDR1 is SQVTM, CDR2 ANQGSEA. This CDR3 has 15 residues. The DNA of the CDR3 is TGCAGCGTTGGACTAGCCTTCGCCCCTAACTACGAGCAGTACTTC. It specifies CSVGLAFAPNYEQYF.

The rearrangement links TRBV10-3 to TRBJ1-5; TRBD1 agrees at 8 bases. V was clipped by 7 bases and J by 6 bases; unmatched bases: 11. The CDR3 sequence is 15 residues long. Germline V gives CDR1 ENHRY, CDR2 SYGVKD. In DNA form, the CDR3 reads TGTGCCATCATTAACAGGGGGAAATGGAGTCAGCCCCAGCATTTT. Translated, it gives CAIINRGKWSQPQHF.

This chain connects TRBV10-3 to TRBJ2-7; D might be TRBD1 (6 bases). V was clipped by 6 bases and J by 6 bases, with 15 bases between them. CDR3 length equals 13 residues. Germline CDR1 is ENHRY and CDR2 is SYGVKD. The CDR3 sequence: CAISLVPGAEQYF. The CDR3 DNA follows: TGTGCCATCAGCCTCGTCCCAGGGGCCGAGCAGTACTTC.

The J gene is TRBJ2-3, the V gene TRBV12-3 or TRBV12-4, with 9 positions matching TRBD2. The ends lost 2 bases at V and 1 base at J; junction bases unmatched: 10. This CDR3 has 18 amino acids. In nucleotides, the CDR3 is TGTGCCAGCAGTTTAAGTGGCGGGAGGGCCTTTGGCACAGATACGCAGTATTTT. It codes for CASSLSGGRAFGTDTQYF.